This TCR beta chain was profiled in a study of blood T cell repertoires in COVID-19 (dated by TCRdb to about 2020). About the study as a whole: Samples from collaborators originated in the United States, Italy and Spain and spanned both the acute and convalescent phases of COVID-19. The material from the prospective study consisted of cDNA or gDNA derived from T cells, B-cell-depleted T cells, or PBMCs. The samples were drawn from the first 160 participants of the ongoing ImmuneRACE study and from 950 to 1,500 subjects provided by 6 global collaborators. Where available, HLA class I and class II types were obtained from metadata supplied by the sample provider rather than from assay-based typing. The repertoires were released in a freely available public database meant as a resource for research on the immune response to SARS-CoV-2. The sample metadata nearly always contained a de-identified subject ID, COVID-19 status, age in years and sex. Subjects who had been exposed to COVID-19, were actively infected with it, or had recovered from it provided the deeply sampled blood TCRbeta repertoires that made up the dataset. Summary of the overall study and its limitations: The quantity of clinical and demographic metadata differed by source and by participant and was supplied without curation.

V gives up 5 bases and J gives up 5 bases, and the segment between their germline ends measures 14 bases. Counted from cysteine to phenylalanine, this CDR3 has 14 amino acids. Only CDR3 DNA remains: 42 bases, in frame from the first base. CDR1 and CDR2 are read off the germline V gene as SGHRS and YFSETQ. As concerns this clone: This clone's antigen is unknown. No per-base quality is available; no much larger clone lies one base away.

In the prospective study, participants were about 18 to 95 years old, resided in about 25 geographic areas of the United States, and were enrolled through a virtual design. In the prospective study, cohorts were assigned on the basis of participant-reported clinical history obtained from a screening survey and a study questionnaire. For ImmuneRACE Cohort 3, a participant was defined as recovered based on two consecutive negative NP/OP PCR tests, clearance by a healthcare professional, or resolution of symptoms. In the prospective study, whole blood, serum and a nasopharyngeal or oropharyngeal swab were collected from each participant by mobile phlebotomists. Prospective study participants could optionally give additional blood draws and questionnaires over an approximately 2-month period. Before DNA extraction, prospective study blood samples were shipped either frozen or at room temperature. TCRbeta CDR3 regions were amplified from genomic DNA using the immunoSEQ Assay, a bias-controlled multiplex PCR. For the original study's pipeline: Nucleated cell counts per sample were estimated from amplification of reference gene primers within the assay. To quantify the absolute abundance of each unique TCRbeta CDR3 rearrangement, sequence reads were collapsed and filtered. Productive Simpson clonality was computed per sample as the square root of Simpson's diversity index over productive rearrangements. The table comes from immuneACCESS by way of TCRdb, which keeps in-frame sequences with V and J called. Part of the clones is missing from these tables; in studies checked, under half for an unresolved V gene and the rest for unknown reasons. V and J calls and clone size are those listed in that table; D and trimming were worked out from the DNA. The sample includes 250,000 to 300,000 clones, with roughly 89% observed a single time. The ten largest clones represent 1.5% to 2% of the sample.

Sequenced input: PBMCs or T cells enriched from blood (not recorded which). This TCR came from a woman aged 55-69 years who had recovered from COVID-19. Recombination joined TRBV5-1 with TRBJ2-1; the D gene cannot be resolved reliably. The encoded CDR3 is CASRVADSHNEQFF. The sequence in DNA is TGCGCCAGCAGAGTAGCAGATTCCCACAATGAGCAGTTCTTC.